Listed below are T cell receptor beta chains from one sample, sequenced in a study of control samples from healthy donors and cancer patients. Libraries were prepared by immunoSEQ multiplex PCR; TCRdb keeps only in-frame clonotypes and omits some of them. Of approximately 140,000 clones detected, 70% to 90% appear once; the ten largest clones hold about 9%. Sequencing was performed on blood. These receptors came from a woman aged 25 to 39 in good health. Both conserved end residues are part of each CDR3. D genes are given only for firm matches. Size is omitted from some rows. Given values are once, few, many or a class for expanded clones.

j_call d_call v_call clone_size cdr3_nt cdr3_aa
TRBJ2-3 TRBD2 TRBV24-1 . TGTGCCACCAGTGAGCCGGGACTAGCTCTCGGCACAGATACGCAGTATTTT CATSEPGLALGTDTQYF
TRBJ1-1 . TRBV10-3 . TGTGCCATCAGAGGCCCAGACACTGAAGCTTTCTTT CAIRGPDTEAFF
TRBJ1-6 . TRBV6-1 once TGTGCCAGCAGTGACGGGAATAATTCACCCCTCCACTTT CASSDGNNSPLHF
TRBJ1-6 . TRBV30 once TGTGCCTGGAGTGTACTGGAGTTCCCCCTCCACTTT CAWSVLEFPLHF
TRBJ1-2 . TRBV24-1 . TGTGCCACCAGTGATTTCCCAGATGTGGGCTACACCTTC CATSDFPDVGYTF
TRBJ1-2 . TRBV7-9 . TGTGCCAGTGCCGAGGGGGGCGATGGCTACACCTTC CASAEGGDGYTF
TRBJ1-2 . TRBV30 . TGTGCCTGGAGTGTACCGGCCCCCCCTGGCTACACCTTC CAWSVPAPPGYTF
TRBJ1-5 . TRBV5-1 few TGCGCCAGCAGCTACGGGGGGCTCTCGGGTCAGCCCCAGCATTTT CASSYGGLSGQPQHF
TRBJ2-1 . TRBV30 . TGTGCCTGGAGTAGGGGGAGAGGGGCCTACAATGAGCAGTTCTTC CAWSRGRGAYNEQFF
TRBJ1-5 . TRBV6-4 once TGTGCCAGCAGTGAGTTAGGAGCGCATTTT CASSELGAHF
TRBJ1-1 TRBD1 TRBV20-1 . TGCAGTGCTACCGGACAGGGTGAAGCTTTCTTT CSATGQGEAFF
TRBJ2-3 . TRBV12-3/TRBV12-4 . TGTGCCGACGGGAGCACAGATACGCAGTATTTT CADGSTDTQYF
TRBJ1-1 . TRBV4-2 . TGTGCCAGCAGCCAAGGGCTAGACGGTAACACTGAAGCTTTCTTT CASSQGLDGNTEAFF
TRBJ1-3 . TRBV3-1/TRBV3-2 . TGTGCCAGCAGCCCGCCTGGAAACACCATATATTTT CASSPPGNTIYF
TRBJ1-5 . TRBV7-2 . TGTGCCAGCAGATCCGGGTCCAGCCGCAATCAGCCCCAGCATTTT CASRSGSSRNQPQHF
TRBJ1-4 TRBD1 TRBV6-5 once TGTGCCAGCAGTTCCGGGGACAGGGGGCGGGAAAAACTGTTTTTT CASSSGDRGREKLFF
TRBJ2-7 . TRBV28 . TGTGCCAGCAGTTCGGGTACAGTCGGTGAGGACGAGCAGTACTTC CASSSGTVGEDEQYF
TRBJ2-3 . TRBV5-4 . TGTGCCAGCAGCTTGGGGGGAGCCGGCACAGATACGCAGTATTTT CASSLGGAGTDTQYF
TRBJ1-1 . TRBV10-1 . TGCGCCAGATCGGTCCGGGCGCCCTCGAATTACACTGAAGCTTTCTTT CARSVRAPSNYTEAFF
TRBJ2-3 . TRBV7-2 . TGTGCCAGCAGCTTAGGTGGCGGGGCCAGGGATACGCAGTATTTT CASSLGGGARDTQYF
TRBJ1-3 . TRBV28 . TGTGCCAGCAGCTCTGGAAACACCATATATTTT CASSSGNTIYF
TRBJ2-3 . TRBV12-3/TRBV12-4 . TGTGCCAGCAGGCTCCGGGAGTTAGATACGCAGTATTTT CASRLRELDTQYF
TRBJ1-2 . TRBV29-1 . TGCAGCGTCCCAATGCTTCCAGCCTCTTATGGCTACACCTTC CSVPMLPASYGYTF
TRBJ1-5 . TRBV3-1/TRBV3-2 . TGTGCCAGCAGCCCGGGAATTGGCAATCAGCCCCAGCATTTT CASSPGIGNQPQHF
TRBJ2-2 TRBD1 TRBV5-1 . TGCGCCAGCAGCGTGGGCCGAGGGACAGGCTTTACCGGGGAGCTGTTTTTT CASSVGRGTGFTGELFF
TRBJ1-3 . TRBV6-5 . TGTGCCAGCAGCCTGGAGGCTGGAAACACCATATATTTT CASSLEAGNTIYF
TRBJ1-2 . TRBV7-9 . TGTGCCAGCAGCTTAAGACGGGACTATGGCTACACCTTC CASSLRRDYGYTF
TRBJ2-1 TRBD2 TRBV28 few TGTGCCAGCAGTTTCCCCGGACTAGCGGGAGTGTTGTTCTTC CASSFPGLAGVLFF
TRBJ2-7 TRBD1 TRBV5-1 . TGCGCCAGCAGCTTGGCCACAGGGGGTGGCTCCGAGCAGTACTTC CASSLATGGGSEQYF
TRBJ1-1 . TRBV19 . TGTGCCAGTAGTATTGACCTGAAACAGTTCTTT CASSIDLKQFF
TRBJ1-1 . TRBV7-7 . TGTGCCAGCAGCTGGAGGGAGGACACTGAAGCTTTCTTT CASSWREDTEAFF
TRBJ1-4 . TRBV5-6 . TGTGCCAGCAGCTTGTTTTGGACAGCGCAGAATGAAAAACTGTTTTTT CASSLFWTAQNEKLFF
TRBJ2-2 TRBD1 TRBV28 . TGTGCCAGCAGCCCGAAAGGGACAGGGGTATCCGGGGAGCTGTTTTTT CASSPKGTGVSGELFF
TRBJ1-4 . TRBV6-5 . TGTGCCACCGCAAAGGGGAGTGATGAAAAACTGTTTTTT CATAKGSDEKLFF
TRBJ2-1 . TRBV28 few TGTGCCAGCAATCGATACAATGAGCAGTTCTTC CASNRYNEQFF
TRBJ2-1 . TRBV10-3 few TGTGCCATCAGTGAGTCAAGGCTGGGGGCGGACAATGAGCAGTTCTTC CAISESRLGADNEQFF
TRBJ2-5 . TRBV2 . TGTGCCAACCAACCAGGGGGGGGGTTCCAAGAGACCCAGTACTTC CANQPGGGFQETQYF
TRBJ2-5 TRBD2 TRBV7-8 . TGTGCCAGCAGCTTAGGGCTAGCGGGAGCCCAAGAGACCCAGTACTTC CASSLGLAGAQETQYF
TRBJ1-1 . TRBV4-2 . TGTGCCAGCAGTCGAAGGACAGCCACTGAAGCTTTCTTT CASSRRTATEAFF
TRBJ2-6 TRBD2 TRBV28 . TGTGCCAGCAGTTCGCTAGCGGGGGGCTCTGGGGCCAACGTCCTGACTTTC CASSSLAGGSGANVLTF
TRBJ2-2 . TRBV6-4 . TGTGCCAGCCGCCTGGGACAGAACACCGGGGAGCTGTTTTTT CASRLGQNTGELFF
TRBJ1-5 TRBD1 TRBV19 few TGTGCCAGTAGTCCAGGGGGTTATAGCAATCAGCCCCAGCATTTT CASSPGGYSNQPQHF
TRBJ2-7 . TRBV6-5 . TGTGCCAGCAGCCAAATTCACGAGCAGTACTTC CASSQIHEQYF
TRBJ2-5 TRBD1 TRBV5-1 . TGCGCCAGCAGCCGAGGGACAGCCGAAGAGACCCAGTACTTC CASSRGTAEETQYF
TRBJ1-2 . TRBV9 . TGTGCCAGCAGCGTAGGCGCAGCGGCTAACTATGGCTACACCTTC CASSVGAAANYGYTF
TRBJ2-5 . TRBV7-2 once TGTGCCAGCACCCCCCCGTTTGGCGGGGCCGCCAGCGAGACCCAGTACTTC CASTPPFGGAASETQYF
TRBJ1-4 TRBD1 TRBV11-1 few TGTGCCAGCAGCTTAGGGGACAGCAATGAAAAACTGTTTTTT CASSLGDSNEKLFF
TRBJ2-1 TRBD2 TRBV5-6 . TGTGCCAGCAGCTTACCCAATTGGCGGGAGGGCCACAATGAGCAGTTCTTC CASSLPNWREGHNEQFF
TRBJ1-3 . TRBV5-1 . TGCGCCAGCAGCTTGGACCGGATCTCTGGAAACACCATATATTTT CASSLDRISGNTIYF
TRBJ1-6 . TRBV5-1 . TGCGCCAGCAGCTTGTCTTCCCCGGTGCAGGGTTATAATTCACCCCTCCACTTT CASSLSSPVQGYNSPLHF
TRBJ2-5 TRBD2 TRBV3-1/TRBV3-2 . TGTGCCAGCAGCCAAGATTCGGGGGGAAGACTAGCGGGAGTCGACCAAGAGACCCAGTACTTC CASSQDSGGRLAGVDQETQYF
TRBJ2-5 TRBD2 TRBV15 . TGTGCCACCAGCGTGAGACTAGCGGGTTGGGCTAGTACGGAGACCCAGTACTTC CATSVRLAGWASTETQYF
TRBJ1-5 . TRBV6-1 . TGTGCCAGCAGTGCGGCGTGGGAGCCGACAGGCCTTCAGCCCCAGCATTTT CASSAAWEPTGLQPQHF
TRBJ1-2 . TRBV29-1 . TGCAGCGTTGAAGAACCGGGTTTGGGTGGCTACACCTTC CSVEEPGLGGYTF
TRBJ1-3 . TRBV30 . TGTGCCTGGACGGAAGGGCTCGGAAACACCATATATTTT CAWTEGLGNTIYF